The T cell receptor beta chain under discussion was sequenced for a study of T cells in localized non-small cell lung cancer. Points from the study as a whole: The greatest T cell clonality was found in uninvolved adjacent lung (higher than in tumor). In the blood, greater T cell density corresponded to longer overall survival. The tumor had only one region sequenced, so heterogeneity remains possible. Researchers found a median roughly 50 of the top 100 tumor clones in adjacent lung.

The table came from immunoSEQ multiplex PCR; TCRdb's copy has only in-frame clones and leaves some out. The table records some 52,000 clones, just over 85% of them present only once. Note on this clone: What it recognizes is unknown.

The germline gives CDR1 SGHRS, CDR2 YFSETQ. The CDR3 extends over 14 amino acids. V trimming: 0 bases; J trimming: 7 bases; junction bases outside the gene matches: 2. This receptor was identified in a male donor older than 55 with stage III squamous cell lung carcinoma. This chain links TRBV5-1 with TRBJ2-1; 9 bases line up with TRBD2. This specimen was peripheral blood, taken before any cancer treatment. The CDR3 DNA is TGCGCCAGCAGCTTGGTACTAGCGGGTAATGAGCAGTTCTTC. Translating gives CASSLVLAGNEQFF.